In its sample, the clone carrying this TCR beta chain was seen many times. Germline-derived CDR1 and CDR2 are MNHEY and SVGAGI. Trimming cost V 4 bases and J 1 base; bases outside gene matches: 7. The CDR3 is made up of 17 amino acids. Sample time point: newly diagnosed GD, antithyroid drugs for less than 3 months. Extracted PBMC RNA gave rise to the TCR library. The entry originates in a study of regulatory T cells in long-lasting Graves disease. The authors built TCR beta libraries using iRepertoire HTBI primers and Arm-PCR of CDR3 regions. TCRdb re-derived calls from the multiplex PCR reads in MiXCR, one entry per CDR3 protein. The table lists hundreds of thousands of distinct CDR3 sequences, approximately 15% of them singletons, with around 18% in the top ten. The same specimen was also included in a second study, on T cells in Graves' hyperthyroidism and ophthalmopathy.

This TCR was recovered from a woman in her 30s with Graves disease. This chain connects TRBV6-5 to TRBJ2-1, with 10 bases aligning to TRBD2. The source material was peripheral blood mononuclear cells (PBMCs), sampled at new diagnosis, from a patient treated with antithyroid drugs. The CDR3 here is CASSSSGSTRSYNEQFF. CDR3 coding DNA: TGTGCCAGCAGTTCTAGCGGGAGTACTAGGTCCTACAATGAGCAGTTCTTC.